There are a few counts of the clone carrying this T cell receptor (beta chain). Peripheral blood from each donor was collected in a volume of roughly 9.2 milliliters. These data are taken from a study of blood T cells in healthy people across ages. With a J-beta primer mix and a sample-barcoded 5' primer, a second PCR ran about 6 to 11 cycles. TCRdb re-analysed the 5' RACE reads in MiXCR, keeping a single row per CDR3 protein. Of about 840,000 distinct CDR3 sequences in the sample, roughly 29% were seen once. This sample also appeared in a second study, on T cells of mothers and their children.

The sequenced material came from blood. The source of this sequence is a woman in her forties in good health.

The CDR3 sequence: CASSQGTMETQYF. CDR3 nucleotide sequence: TGTGCCAGCAGCCAAGGGACGATGGAGACCCAGTACTTC. The chain employs TRBV14 and TRBJ2-5; D gene ambiguous. CDR3 length equals 13 residues. Germline lookup yields CDR1 SGHDN and CDR2 FVKESK. V dropped 1 base and J dropped 5 bases, with 8 bases sitting between them.